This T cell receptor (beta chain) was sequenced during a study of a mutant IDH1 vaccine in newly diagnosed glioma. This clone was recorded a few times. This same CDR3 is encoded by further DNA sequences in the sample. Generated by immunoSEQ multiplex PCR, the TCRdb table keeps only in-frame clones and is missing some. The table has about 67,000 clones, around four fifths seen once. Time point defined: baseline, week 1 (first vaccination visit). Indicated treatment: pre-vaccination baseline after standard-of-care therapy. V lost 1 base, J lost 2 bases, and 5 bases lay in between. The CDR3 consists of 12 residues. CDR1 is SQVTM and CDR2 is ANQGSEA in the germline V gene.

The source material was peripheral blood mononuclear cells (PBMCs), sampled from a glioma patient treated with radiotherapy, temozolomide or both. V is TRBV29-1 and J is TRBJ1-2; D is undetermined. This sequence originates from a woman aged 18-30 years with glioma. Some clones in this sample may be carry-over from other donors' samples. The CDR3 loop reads CSVEGRNYGYTF. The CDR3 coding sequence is TGCAGCGTTGAAGGGCGCAACTATGGCTACACCTTC.